Listed here are 13 T cell receptor beta chains from one sample, sequenced in a study of shared clonotypes between healthy human individuals. Naivety among CD8 cells was defined by CD45RO negativity and positive CCR7 selection, thereby excluding terminally differentiated effector memory CD45RA+ cells. The protocol was immunoSEQ multiplex PCR, while the TCRdb copy is restricted to in-frame clones and leaves out a portion. Of about 2.1 million clones listed, 93% are singletons. Sequencing input: naive CD8+ T cells from PBMCs. These receptors all stem from a man between 18 and 29 years old in good health. Some clones in this sample may be carry-over from other donors' samples.

V is TRBV28 and J is TRBJ1-5; a possible D gene is TRBD1 (6 bases). The CDR3 length is 13 residues. V lost 3 bases, J lost 6 bases, and 9 bases lay in between. Germline V CDR1 and CDR2: MDHEN, SYDVKM. CDR3 DNA sequence: TGTGCCAGCAGTTTTCAGGGGTTTCAGCCCCAGCATTTT. Translated, it gives CASSFQGFQPQHF.

The chain employs TRBV4-2 and TRBJ2-7, with D uncertain. The V and J ends lost 0 bases and 2 bases respectively, with 14 bases between them. The CDR3 extends over 16 amino acids. Germline V CDR1 and CDR2: LGHNA, YNFKEQ. CDR3 loop: CASSQDYFGSTYEQYF. The CDR3 region has the DNA TGTGCCAGCAGCCAAGATTATTTCGGCTCGACCTACGAGCAGTACTTC.

Turning to this clone: The sample contains more than one DNA sequence encoding this CDR3. The gene calls are TRBV5-1 and TRBJ2-4; 9 bases are a match to TRBD1. V shed 0 bases, J shed 1 base, and the junction held 2 bases outside the gene matches. CDR1 and CDR2 from the germline V gene are SGHRS and YFSETQ. This CDR3 region has 16 residues. The CDR3 reads CASSLGDREAKNIQYF. Here the CDR3 DNA reads TGCGCCAGCAGCTTGGGGGACAGGGAGGCCAAAAACATTCAGTACTTC.

V and J are TRBV6-5 and TRBJ2-1, with D tentatively TRBD2 (5 bases). The CDR3 runs to 15 residues. Trimming left V 2 bases short and J 2 bases short, with 10 bases between. CDR1 is MNHEY and CDR2 is SVGAGI in the germline V gene. The CDR3 coding sequence is TGTGCCAGCAGTTACCGGCCGAGGGCCTACAATGAGCAGTTCTTC. It is translated as CASSYRPRAYNEQFF.

The chain joins TRBV7-9 to TRBJ2-1; D might be TRBD2 (6 bases). CDR3 length: 17 amino acids. Germline CDR1 and CDR2: SEHNR and FQNEAQ (reference sequence). V gave up 1 base and J gave up 9 bases, with 22 bases separating them. CDR3 bases: TGTGCCAGCAGCTTAGATAGGGTACAGGTGGGAGGCGTTGAGCAGTTCTTC. Its protein is CASSLDRVQVGGVEQFF.

The V and J genes are TRBV28 and TRBJ2-7; 9 nucleotides agree with TRBD2. The CDR3 contains 15 residues. J was trimmed by 2 bases and V by 3 bases; bases with no gene match: 5. CDR1 and CDR2 from the germline V gene are MDHEN and SYDVKM. The CDR3 loop reads CASSFWASGTYEQYF. The CDR3 DNA follows: TGTGCCAGCAGTTTTTGGGCTAGCGGGACCTACGAGCAGTACTTC. Complete variable domain (other parts from reference TRBV28 and TRBJ2-7): DVKVTQSSRYLVKRTGEKVFLECVQDMDHENMFWYRQDPGLGLRLIYFSYDVKMKEKGDIPEGYSVSREKKERFSLILESASTNQTSMYLCASSFWASGTYEQYFGPGTRLTVT.

The genes are TRBV9 and TRBJ2-2; the match to TRBD2 covers 9 bases. Germline V gene sequence: CDR1 SGDLS, CDR2 YYNGEE. The CDR3 contains 17 residues. J lost 4 bases, V lost 2 bases, and 9 bases had no gene match. The CDR3 coding sequence is TGTGCCAGCAGCGTTGGGGCTAGCGGGATTCGCACCGGGGAGCTGTTTTTT. It encodes CASSVGASGIRTGELFF.

The chain employs TRBV7-2 and TRBJ1-4; 9 nucleotides align to TRBD1. This CDR3 contains 18 residues. The germline gives CDR1 SGHTA, CDR2 FQGNSA. The V and J ends lost 5 bases and 0 bases, in that order; junction bases with no gene match: 10. Here the CDR3 reads CASSPGTGWRSTNEKLFF. CDR3 nucleotides: TGTGCCAGCAGCCCGGGGACAGGGTGGCGTTCAACTAATGAAAAACTGTTTTTT.

The gene calls are TRBV10-3 and TRBJ2-1, with D perhaps matching TRBD1 (6 bases). Trimming pared 10 bases from V and 7 bases from J, leaving 23 bases between. This CDR3 is built from 15 residues. Germline loops: CDR1 ENHRY, CDR2 SYGVKD. The CDR3 loop reads CATNRKGEVMNEQFF. The CDR3 DNA is TGTGCCACCAACAGAAAGGGGGAAGTCATGAATGAGCAGTTCTTC.

The rearrangement uses TRBV27 and TRBJ2-1; D is unresolved. Germline V lookup: CDR1 MNHEY, CDR2 SMNVEV (reference sequence). The CDR3 runs 13 residues. The V end lost 3 bases, the J end lost 10 bases, and 13 bases lay between the germline ends. CDR3 loop: CASSFGVLGEQFF. The DNA for the CDR3 is TGTGCCAGCAGTTTTGGGGTTCTCGGGGAGCAGTTCTTC.

V is TRBV27 and J is TRBJ1-1; no firm D call. The ends were cut back, 6 bases at V and 3 bases at J, with 14 bases in the middle. The germline V gene has CDR1 MNHEY and CDR2 SMNVEV (reference sequence). The CDR3 runs 14 residues. The CDR3 DNA sequence: TGTGCCAGCAGCGATTTGACGGCCTACACTGAAGCTTTCTTT. Translation gives CASSDLTAYTEAFF.

This chain's CDR3 is CASSFGTSGVYNEQFF. In DNA, the CDR3 is TGTGCCAGCAGCTTTGGCACTAGTGGCGTCTACAATGAGCAGTTCTTC. The chain uses TRBV7-3 and TRBJ2-1, with a possible D match to TRBD2 (5 bases). The CDR3 covers 16 residues. The germline gives CDR1 SGHTA, CDR2 FQGTGA. Trimming left V 3 bases short and J 3 bases short, with 15 bases between.

The chain has TRBV28 and TRBJ2-1; TRBD2 agrees at 10 bases. The length of the CDR3 is 12 residues. In germline, CDR1 is MDHEN, CDR2 SYDVKM. The DNA of the CDR3 is TGTGCTACCGGGACTAGCGTTAATGAGCAGTTCTTC. Translation: CATGTSVNEQFF.